One and the same sample provided the 21 T cell receptor beta chains below, sequenced in a study of cytomegalovirus exposure and HLA in healthy donors. Here immunoSEQ multiplex PCR was the method, and the copy in TCRdb shows in-frame clones only, minus some. The sample holds 50,000 to 65,000 clones; 90% to 97% are singletons and the top ten take under 1.5%. The source material was PBMCs. These receptors all come from a woman between 18 and 29 years old in good health and CMV-seronegative.

The chain employs TRBV7-6 and TRBJ2-2; 7 positions agree with TRBD2. The germline V gene encodes CDR1 SGHVS and CDR2 FNYEAQ. The CDR3 runs 16 residues. After removal of 5 bases from V and 8 bases from J, the junction contained 14 bases not matched to a gene. The CDR3 DNA reads TGTGCCAGCAGCACCCACAGCGGGGAGCTGGGTGGGGAGCTGTTTTTT. Residues: CASSTHSGELGGELFF.

This chain links TRBV5-4 with TRBJ2-3; D possibly corresponds to TRBD2 (6 bases). The CDR3 is made up of 14 amino acids. Trimming removed 3 bases at V and 1 base at J, with 9 bases between. From germline, CDR1 is SGHNT and CDR2 YYREEE (reference sequence). CDR3 nucleotide sequence: TGTGCCAGCAGCTCCCCGGGGGGCACAGATACGCAGTATTTT. As protein: CASSSPGGTDTQYF.

This rearrangement joins TRBV30 to TRBJ2-1; 9 bases fit TRBD2. The CDR3 loop spans 16 amino acids. Trimming took 0 bases from V and 8 from J; bases not matched to a gene: 11. Germline values: CDR1 GTSNPN, CDR2 SVGIG (reference sequence). The CDR3 here is CAWSVRLSGRIDEQFF. Written as DNA, the CDR3 is TGTGCCTGGAGTGTACGTCTTAGCGGGAGAATCGATGAGCAGTTCTTC.

The chain combines TRBV7-2 with TRBJ2-5; the D is unclear. Trimming took off 10 bases at V and 1 base at J, with 16 bases between the two ends. The length of the CDR3 is 14 residues. From germline, CDR1 is SGHTA and CDR2 FQGNSA. CDR3 loop: CAIQRPAPQETQYF. CDR3 nucleotide sequence: TGTGCCATCCAGAGGCCCGCCCCCCAAGAGACCCAGTACTTC.

On this clone: The junction shows a germline mismatch at one end, possibly a read error. V gene TRBV7-7 combines with J gene TRBJ1-1, with no clear D. This CDR3 region has 13 residues. Looked up from germline, CDR1 is SSHAT and CDR2 is FNYEAQ (reference sequence). The CDR3 DNA reads TGTGCTAGCAGCCCCACCGAGAACGCTGAAGCTTTCTTT. Translating it yields CASSPTENAEAFF.

The gene calls are TRBV27 and TRBJ2-7, with a tentative D call TRBD1 (5 bases). Deletions cut 3 bases from V and 3 bases from J, with 12 bases between. There are 14 residues in the CDR3. In germline, CDR1 is MNHEY, CDR2 SMNVEV (reference sequence). The CDR3 loop reads CASSFWGSSYEQYF. CDR3 in DNA: TGTGCCAGCAGTTTCTGGGGCTCGAGCTACGAGCAGTACTTC.

For the CDR3, the DNA is TGTGCCATCAGTAACCCCCCCCTAGCGGCACGGGGCAATGAGCAGTTCTTC. This gives the protein CAISNPPLAARGNEQFF. The chain employs TRBV10-3 and TRBJ2-1; 7 nucleotides agree with TRBD2. The ends lost 5 bases at V and 6 bases at J; junction bases unmatched: 16. The CDR3 runs to 17 residues. Germline V gene sequence: CDR1 ENHRY, CDR2 SYGVKD.

The chain has TRBV28 and TRBJ2-5; TRBD2 aligns across 8 bases. The germline CDR1 and CDR2 sequences are MDHEN and SYDVKM. The CDR3 spans 12 residues. Losses at the gene ends were 6 bases for V and 5 bases for J; bases not matched to a gene: 2. DNA of the CDR3: TGTGCCAGCAGCCCGGGAGGGGAGACCCAGTACTTC. It codes for CASSPGGETQYF.

The rearrangement joins TRBV23-1 to TRBJ1-5; D call uncertain. TRBV23-1 is labeled an ORF, and its function is uncertain. V dropped 0 bases and J dropped 2 bases, with 14 bases sitting between them. This CDR3 comprises 17 residues. The CDR3 protein is CASSQSRRVTGNQPQHF. In DNA, the CDR3 is TGCGCCAGCAGTCAATCGAGGAGGGTGACGGGCAATCAGCCCCAGCATTTT.

The chain recombines TRBV2 with TRBJ1-1; D is uncertain. V lost 5 bases and J 3 bases, leaving 16 bases between the germline ends. The germline gives CDR1 SNHLY, CDR2 FYNNEI. CDR3 length: 15 residues. The CDR3 spells CASSPRRAGDTEAFF. CDR3 in DNA: TGTGCCAGCAGTCCCAGGAGGGCCGGGGACACTGAAGCTTTCTTT. The entire variable domain, with the rest obtained from reference TRBV2 and TRBJ1-1, is as follows: EPEVTQTPSHQVTQMGQEVILRCVPISNHLYFYWYRQILGQKVEFLVSFYNNEISEKSEIFDDQFSVERPDGSNFTLKIRSTKLEDSAMYFCASSPRRAGDTEAFFGQGTRLTVV.

J is TRBJ1-1 and V is TRBV7-9, with D possibly being TRBD1 (5 bases). The ends were cut back, 5 bases at V and 4 bases at J, with 20 bases in the middle. CDR1 and CDR2 from the germline V gene are SEHNR and FQNEAQ (reference sequence). CDR3 size: 16 residues. The CDR3 DNA follows: TGTGCCAGCAGCCCACGGGGAGGACCCGGGGGCACTGAAGCTTTCTTT. Residues: CASSPRGGPGGTEAFF.

This chain joins TRBV10-3 and TRBJ2-1, with TRBD2 identical over 9 bases. Looked up from germline, CDR1 is ENHRY and CDR2 is SYGVKD. The CDR3 length is 15 residues. Losses at the gene ends were 8 bases for V and 6 bases for J; bases not matched to a gene: 11. CDR3 DNA sequence: TGTGCCATCGGCGGTGGCGGGAGGGCCTTCAATGAGCAGTTCTTC. Translated: CAIGGGGRAFNEQFF.

This clone came up once. The chain recombines TRBV27 with TRBJ2-2, with D tentatively TRBD2 (7 bases). Germline values: CDR1 MNHEY, CDR2 SMNVEV (reference sequence). Trimming shortened V by 2 bases and J by 4 bases, and 17 bases separated the two germline ends. The CDR3 covers 17 residues. CDR3 DNA: TGTGCCAGCAGTTTAGGCGTGGGGGGGCGTGGCACCGGGGAGCTGTTTTTT. This gives the protein CASSLGVGGRGTGELFF.

The chain carries TRBV14 and TRBJ2-7; D might be TRBD2 (6 bases). The CDR3 extends over 15 amino acids. Per germline, CDR1 SGHDN and CDR2 FVKESK. V was pared by 1 base and J by 8 bases, with 18 bases between. The CDR3 DNA reads TGTGCCAGCAGCCAAGTCGGAGGGGCCACGTCCCAGCAGTACTTC. Translation gives CASSQVGGATSQQYF.

This chain links TRBV5-6 with TRBJ2-5; 12 nucleotides match TRBD1. The V segment lost 2 bases and the J segment 5 bases; nucleotides outside the gene matches: 4. Germline V gene sequence: CDR1 SGHDT, CDR2 YYEEEE. The CDR3 extends over 15 amino acids. The CDR3 protein is CASSFGTGGLETQYF. CDR3 DNA: TGTGCCAGCAGCTTTGGGACAGGGGGCTTGGAGACCCAGTACTTC.

The chain employs TRBV6-5 and TRBJ1-2; D is perhaps TRBD1 (5 bases). Between the trimmed V and J ends, which lost 7 bases and 6 bases, there was a span of 18 bases. CDR1 is MNHEY and CDR2 is SVGAGI in the germline V gene. This CDR3 contains 14 residues. The CDR3 reads CASNTRRGSDGYTF. The CDR3 DNA reads TGTGCCAGCAACACTAGGCGGGGCTCGGATGGCTACACCTTC.

This chain links TRBV27 with TRBJ1-1; 12 positions agree with TRBD1. The germline V gene encodes CDR1 MNHEY and CDR2 SMNVEV (reference sequence). The CDR3 consists of 16 residues. V was clipped by 4 bases and J by 0 bases; unmatched bases: 3. The CDR3 region has the DNA TGTGCCAGCAGTTGGGGACAGGGGGCTTTGAACACTGAAGCTTTCTTT. This codes for CASSWGQGALNTEAFF.

In this sample, this clone turned up once. The chain couples TRBV18 to TRBJ2-7; TRBD1 is a possible D gene (5 bases). Looked up from germline, CDR1 is KGHSH and CDR2 is LQKENI. V lost 3 bases to trimming and J lost 4 bases, with 13 bases between them. The CDR3 has 14 amino acids. DNA for the CDR3: TGTGCCAGCTCACCGTGGCAGGGAAGGTACGAGCAGTACTTC. It is translated as CASSPWQGRYEQYF.

The chain combines TRBV7-8 with TRBJ2-5, with 8 nucleotides matching TRBD1. The CDR3 length is 13 residues. Germline loops: CDR1 SGHVS, CDR2 FQNEAQ. The junction had 6 bases not matched to a gene; V was cut back by 5 bases and J by 7 bases. CDR3 loop: CASSPDRGGTQYF. In nucleotides, the CDR3 is TGTGCCAGCAGCCCCGACAGGGGCGGGACCCAGTACTTC.

This clone was detected only a few times. At the DNA level, this CDR3 is encoded by other sequences in the same sample as well. The chain employs TRBV7-2 and TRBJ1-3, with D possibly matching TRBD1 (5 bases). The CDR3 contains 16 residues. Germline V gives CDR1 SGHTA, CDR2 FQGNSA. V lost 5 bases and J 0 bases, leaving 14 bases between the germline ends. The CDR3 DNA reads as TGTGCCAGCAGCCCCCGGGGGGGGAGCTCTGGAAACACCATATATTTT. Amino acids: CASSPRGGSSGNTIYF.

The rearrangement uses TRBV30 and TRBJ2-3; TRBD1 matches 8 bases. Germline CDR1 is GTSNPN and CDR2 is SVGIG (reference sequence). The CDR3 length is 17 residues. The V gene end was trimmed by 7 bases and the J gene end by 2 bases; junction bases not matched to a gene: 17. CDR3 coding DNA: TGTGCCTCCCCCCTAGACAGGGGCCCCGCGGCCACAGATACGCAGTATTTT. Translation gives CASPLDRGPAATDTQYF.